The 21 T cell receptor beta chains below all came from one sample that was sequenced in a study of T cell responses to AZD1222 COVID-19 vaccine. Measured with immunoSEQ multiplex PCR; TCRdb has only the in-frame clones, and not every one. The top ten hold about 5% of the sample, which has roughly 100,000 clones, 80% to 95% seen once. The specimen was peripheral blood, collected on day 0 of AZD1222 vaccination. These TCRs come from an adult in good health.

The chain employs TRBV28 and TRBJ2-7; 12 bases are a match to TRBD2. The CDR3 sequence is 13 residues long. Germline values: CDR1 MDHEN, CDR2 SYDVKM. Trimming cost V 11 bases and J 3 bases; bases outside gene matches: 5. The CDR3, as DNA: TGTGCCTCCGGACTAGCGGGGCTCTACGAGCAGTACTTC. Translated: CASGLAGLYEQYF.

The V and J genes are TRBV7-2 and TRBJ2-5, with D unclear. This CDR3 comprises 15 residues. The germline V gene has CDR1 SGHTA and CDR2 FQGNSA. Trimming stripped 1 base from V and 5 bases from J, with 14 bases between. DNA of the CDR3: TGTGCCAGCAGCTTAGGAGGCGTGTCGAGGGAGACCCAGTACTTC. This sequence encodes CASSLGGVSRETQYF.

The chain uses TRBV30 and TRBJ2-7; 10 nucleotides agree with TRBD2. CDR3 length: 15 amino acids. J lost 6 bases, V lost 4 bases, and 12 bases had no gene match. From germline, CDR1 is GTSNPN and CDR2 SVGIG (reference sequence). The CDR3 bases are TGTGCCTGGACCGGCCCGACTAGCGGGTCAAGCGAGCAGTACTTC. It yields the protein CAWTGPTSGSSEQYF.

The chain combines TRBV28 with TRBJ2-1, with D perhaps TRBD1 or TRBD2 (5 bases each). In germline, CDR1 is MDHEN, CDR2 SYDVKM. This CDR3 comprises 15 residues. Between the trimmed V and J ends, which lost 5 bases and 5 bases, there was a span of 16 bases. The CDR3 protein is CASSPRSRGHNEQFF. In nucleotides, the CDR3 is TGTGCCAGCAGTCCTCGGTCGAGGGGACACAATGAGCAGTTCTTC.

The rearrangement uses TRBV6-5 and TRBJ2-1; 12 bases line up with TRBD2. Germline values: CDR1 MNHEY, CDR2 SVGAGI. The V gene end was trimmed by 8 bases and the J gene end by 7 bases; junction bases not matched to a gene: 3. CDR3 length: 13 residues. This chain's CDR3 is CASRLAGANEQFF. DNA for the CDR3: TGTGCCAGCCGACTAGCGGGGGCGAATGAGCAGTTCTTC.

This chain links TRBV29-1 with TRBJ2-5; TRBD2 matches 7 bases. This CDR3 region has 15 residues. Germline values: CDR1 SQVTM, CDR2 ANQGSEA. V lost 4 bases and J lost 5; bases outside the gene matches: 13. The CDR3 DNA is TGCAGCGTTGTGGGCGGGGGTGTCCGGGTTGAGACCCAGTACTTC. Its translation is CSVVGGGVRVETQYF.

This chain connects TRBV5-6 to TRBJ2-7; TRBD1 aligns across 8 bases. V lost 2 bases, J lost 7 bases, and 5 bases stayed unmatched. Germline-derived CDR1 and CDR2 are SGHDT and YYEEEE. The CDR3 runs 13 residues. CDR3 in DNA: TGTGCCAGCAGCTTCGGACAGGGAGTGGAGCAGTACTTC. This encodes CASSFGQGVEQYF.

This clone showed up just a few times. The rearrangement uses TRBV2 and TRBJ2-1; 9 positions agree with TRBD2. CDR3 length: 15 residues. After removal of 4 bases from V and 7 bases from J, the junction contained 8 bases not matched to a gene. CDR1 and CDR2 from the germline V gene are SNHLY and FYNNEI. The CDR3 spells CASSAMAGGPNEQFF. The CDR3, as DNA: TGTGCCAGCAGTGCCATGGCGGGGGGGCCAAATGAGCAGTTCTTC. The whole variable domain, filled in from reference TRBV2 and TRBJ2-1, reads EPEVTQTPSHQVTQMGQEVILRCVPISNHLYFYWYRQILGQKVEFLVSFYNNEISEKSEIFDDQFSVERPDGSNFTLKIRSTKLEDSAMYFCASSAMAGGPNEQFFGPGTRLTVL.

The genes are TRBV19 and TRBJ2-7, with 7 bases identical to TRBD1. The germline V gene encodes CDR1 LNHDA and CDR2 SQIVND (reference sequence). The CDR3 has 14 residues. With V trimmed by 6 bases and J by 5 bases, 10 bases remained unmatched. Here the CDR3 reads CASRGQTLHNEQYF. In DNA, the CDR3 is TGTGCCAGTAGGGGACAGACCCTACACAACGAGCAGTACTTC.

Concerning this clone: At one of its ends the junction is not consistent with the germline gene, which may arise from a read error. The genes are TRBV7-7 and TRBJ2-3; 8 nucleotides agree with TRBD1. This CDR3 contains 15 residues. Germline V gives CDR1 SSHAT, CDR2 FNYEAQ (reference sequence). Written as DNA, the CDR3 is TGTGCTAGCAGCCCAGGGACAGGTACCACAGATACGCAGTATTTT. Amino acid sequence: CASSPGTGTTDTQYF.

This chain links TRBV7-9 with TRBJ1-1; maybe TRBD1 (6 bases). Germline assignment: CDR1 SEHNR and CDR2 FQNEAQ (reference sequence). V lost 4 bases and J lost 6, with 15 bases in between. This CDR3 has 14 residues. CDR3 residues: CASSSQQGWSEAFF. The CDR3 DNA reads as TGTGCCAGCAGCTCCCAACAGGGCTGGTCTGAAGCTTTCTTT.

V and J are TRBV7-2 and TRBJ1-1; 8 nucleotides match TRBD1. J was trimmed by 3 bases and V by 7 bases; bases with no gene match: 7. Germline V gives CDR1 SGHTA, CDR2 FQGNSA. CDR3 length equals 14 residues. CDR3 DNA: TGTGCCAGCAACAACGACAGGGGTTACACTGAAGCTTTCTTT. Amino acid sequence: CASNNDRGYTEAFF.

The table lists this clone with a count of one. The rearrangement links TRBV11-2 to TRBJ1-6; D is ambiguous. The CDR3 contains 15 residues. Germline V gene sequence: CDR1 SGHAT, CDR2 FQNNGV. The V gene lost 1 base and the J gene lost 10 bases, with 14 bases spanning the gap. The CDR3, as DNA: TGTGCCAGCAGCTTAGTACGGGGAAATTGGTCACCCCTCCACTTT. This gives the protein CASSLVRGNWSPLHF.

The rearrangement joins TRBV27 to TRBJ1-1, with TRBD1 as a possible D gene (6 bases). The CDR3 sequence is 13 residues long. Germline CDR1 MNHEY, CDR2 SMNVEV (reference sequence). V was trimmed by 1 base and J by 10 bases, leaving 13 bases between them. For the CDR3, the DNA is TGTGCCAGCAGTTTATACAAGGGGGGACGAGCTTTCTTT. Its translation is CASSLYKGGRAFF.

The J gene is TRBJ1-1, the V gene TRBV2; D is unclear. The length of the CDR3 is 13 residues. Germline CDR1 SNHLY, CDR2 FYNNEI. Deletions cut 4 bases from V and 0 bases from J, with 6 bases between. CDR3 amino acids: CASSVGLNTEAFF. For the CDR3, the DNA is TGTGCCAGCAGTGTAGGGCTGAACACTGAAGCTTTCTTT.

The chain is built from TRBV7-8 and TRBJ1-2; D gene uncertain. CDR3 size: 14 residues. Germline V gives CDR1 SGHVS, CDR2 FQNEAQ. V was trimmed by 2 bases and J by 0 bases, leaving 7 bases between them. The CDR3: CASSLSQANYGYTF. The CDR3 DNA follows: TGTGCCAGCAGCTTATCCCAAGCTAACTATGGCTACACCTTC.

The V call is TRBV19, the J call TRBJ1-2; D possibly corresponds to TRBD1 (6 bases). The CDR3 runs to 15 residues. Germline V CDR1 and CDR2: LNHDA, SQIVND (reference sequence). Trimming left V 5 bases short and J 0 bases short, with 13 bases between. CDR3 in amino acids: CASSSPGHSNYGYTF. The CDR3 nucleotides are TGTGCCAGTAGTTCACCGGGACATTCTAACTATGGCTACACCTTC.

V and J are TRBV28 and TRBJ1-2; possibly TRBD1 for D (5 bases). The V and J ends lost 9 bases and 2 bases respectively, with 13 bases between them. CDR3 size: 13 residues. CDR1 MDHEN and CDR2 SYDVKM come from the germline V gene. CDR3 in amino acids: CASSGLTNYGYTF. The CDR3 DNA follows: TGTGCCAGTTCAGGGCTAACGAACTATGGCTACACCTTC.

The chain couples TRBV7-9 to TRBJ2-1; D may be TRBD1 (7 bases). Per germline, CDR1 SEHNR and CDR2 FQNEAQ (reference sequence). V was clipped by 1 base and J by 6 bases, with 13 bases between them. The length of the CDR3 is 15 residues. The CDR3 DNA reads as TGTGCCAGCAGCTTAGTGACAGGGAGGTCCAATGAGCAGTTCTTC. It codes for CASSLVTGRSNEQFF.

This chain connects TRBV4-1 to TRBJ2-3, with TRBD2 identical over 14 bases. After removal of 1 base from V and 3 bases from J, the junction contained 6 bases not matched to a gene. Germline V gene lookup returns CDR1 MGHRA and CDR2 YSYEKL. The CDR3 sequence is 18 residues long. CDR3 sequence: CASSQGSGTSGGTDTQYF. CDR3 DNA sequence: TGCGCCAGCAGCCAAGGGTCCGGGACTAGCGGGGGTACAGATACGCAGTATTTT.

This clone was counted a single time. J is TRBJ1-2 and V is TRBV3-1 (or the pseudogene TRBV3-2); D perhaps matches TRBD1 (5 bases). The CDR3 length is 14 residues. Germline V lookup: CDR1 LGHDT, CDR2 YNNKEL (reference sequence). V was shortened by 4 bases and J by 4 bases, with 13 bases between the two germline ends. CDR3 nucleotides: TGTGCCAGCAGCCTCCGGGACGCGATCTATGGCTACACCTTC. This sequence encodes CASSLRDAIYGYTF.